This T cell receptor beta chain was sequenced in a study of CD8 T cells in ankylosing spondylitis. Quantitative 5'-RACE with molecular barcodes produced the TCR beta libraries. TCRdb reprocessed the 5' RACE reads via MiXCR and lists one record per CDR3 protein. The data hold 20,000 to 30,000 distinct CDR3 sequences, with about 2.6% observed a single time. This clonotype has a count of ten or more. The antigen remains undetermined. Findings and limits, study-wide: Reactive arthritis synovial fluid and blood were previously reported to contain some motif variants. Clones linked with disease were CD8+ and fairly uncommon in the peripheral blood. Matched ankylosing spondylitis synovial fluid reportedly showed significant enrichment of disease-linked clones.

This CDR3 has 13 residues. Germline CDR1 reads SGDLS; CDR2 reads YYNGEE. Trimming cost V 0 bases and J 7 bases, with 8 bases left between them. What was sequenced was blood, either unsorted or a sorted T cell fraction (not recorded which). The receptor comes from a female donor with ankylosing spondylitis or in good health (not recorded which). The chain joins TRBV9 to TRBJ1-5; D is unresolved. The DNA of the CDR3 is TGTGCCAGCAGCGTAGGTCAGGAGCAGCCCCAGCATTTT. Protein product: CASSVGQEQPQHF.